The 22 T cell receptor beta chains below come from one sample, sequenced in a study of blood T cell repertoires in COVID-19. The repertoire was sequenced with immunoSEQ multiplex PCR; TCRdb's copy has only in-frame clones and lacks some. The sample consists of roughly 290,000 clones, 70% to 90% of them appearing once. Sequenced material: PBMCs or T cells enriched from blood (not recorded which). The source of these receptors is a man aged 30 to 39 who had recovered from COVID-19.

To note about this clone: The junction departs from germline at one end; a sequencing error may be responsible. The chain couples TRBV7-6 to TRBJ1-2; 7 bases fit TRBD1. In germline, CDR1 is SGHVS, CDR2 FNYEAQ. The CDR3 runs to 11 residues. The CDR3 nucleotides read TGTGCCAGCAGCTCGATGACAGGGAGTCTTTTC. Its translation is CASSSMTGSLF.

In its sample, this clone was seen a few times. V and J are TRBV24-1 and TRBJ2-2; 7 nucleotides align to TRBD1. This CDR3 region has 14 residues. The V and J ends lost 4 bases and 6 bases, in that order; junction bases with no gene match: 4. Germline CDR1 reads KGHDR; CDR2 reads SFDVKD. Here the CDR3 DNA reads TGTGCCACCAGTGAACAGGGGATCCCCGGGGAGCTGTTTTTT. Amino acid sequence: CATSEQGIPGELFF.

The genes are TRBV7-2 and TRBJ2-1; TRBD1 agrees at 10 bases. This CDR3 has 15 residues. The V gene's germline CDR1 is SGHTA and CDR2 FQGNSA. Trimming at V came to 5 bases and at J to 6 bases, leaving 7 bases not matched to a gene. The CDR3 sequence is CASSAPWDRGNEQFF. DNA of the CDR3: TGTGCCAGCAGCGCCCCCTGGGACAGGGGCAATGAGCAGTTCTTC.

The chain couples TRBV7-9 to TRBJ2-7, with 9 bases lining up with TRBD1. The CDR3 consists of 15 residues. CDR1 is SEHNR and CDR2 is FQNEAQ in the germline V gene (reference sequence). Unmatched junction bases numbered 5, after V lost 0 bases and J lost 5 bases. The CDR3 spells CASSLAGTGYHEQYF. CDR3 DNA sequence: TGTGCCAGCAGCTTAGCGGGGACAGGGTACCACGAGCAGTACTTC.

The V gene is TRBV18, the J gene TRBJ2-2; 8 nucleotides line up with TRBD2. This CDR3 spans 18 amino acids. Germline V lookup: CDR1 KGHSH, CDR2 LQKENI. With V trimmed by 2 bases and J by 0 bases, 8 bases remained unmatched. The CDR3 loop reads CASSPDWERETNTGELFF. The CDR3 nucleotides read TGTGCCAGCTCACCAGATTGGGAGCGGGAGACGAACACCGGGGAGCTGTTTTTT.

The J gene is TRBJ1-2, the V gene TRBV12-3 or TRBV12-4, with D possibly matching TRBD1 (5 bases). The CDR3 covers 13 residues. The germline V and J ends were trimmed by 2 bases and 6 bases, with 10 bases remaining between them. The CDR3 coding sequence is TGTGCCAGCAGTTTAAGCAGGGTGGATGGCTACACCTTC. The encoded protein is CASSLSRVDGYTF.

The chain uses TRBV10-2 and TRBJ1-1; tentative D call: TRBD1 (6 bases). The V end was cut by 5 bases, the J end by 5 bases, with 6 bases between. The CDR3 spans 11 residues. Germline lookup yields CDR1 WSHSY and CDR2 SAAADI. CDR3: CASSQGTEAFF. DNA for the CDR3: TGCGCCAGCAGTCAGGGGACTGAAGCTTTCTTT.

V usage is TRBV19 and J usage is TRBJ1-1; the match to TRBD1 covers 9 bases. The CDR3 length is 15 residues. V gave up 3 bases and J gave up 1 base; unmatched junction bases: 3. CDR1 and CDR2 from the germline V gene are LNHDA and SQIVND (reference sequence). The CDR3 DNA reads TGTGCCAGTAGTATTCCGGGACAGGGGAACACTGAAGCTTTCTTT. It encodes CASSIPGQGNTEAFF.

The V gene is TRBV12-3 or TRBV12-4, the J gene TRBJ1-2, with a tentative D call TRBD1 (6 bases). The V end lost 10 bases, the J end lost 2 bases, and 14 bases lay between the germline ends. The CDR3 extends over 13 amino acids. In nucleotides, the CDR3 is TGTGCCACAAACACGAGGGGGAACTATGGCTACACCTTC. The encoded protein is CATNTRGNYGYTF.

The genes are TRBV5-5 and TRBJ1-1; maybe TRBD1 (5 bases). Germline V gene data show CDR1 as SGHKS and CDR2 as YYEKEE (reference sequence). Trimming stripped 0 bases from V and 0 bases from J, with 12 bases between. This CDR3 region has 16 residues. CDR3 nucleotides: TGTGCCAGCAGCTTGGTGGGGCCACTCATGAACACTGAAGCTTTCTTT. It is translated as CASSLVGPLMNTEAFF. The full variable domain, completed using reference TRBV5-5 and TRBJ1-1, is DAGVTQSPTHLIKTRGQQVTLRCSPISGHKSVSWYQQVLGQGPQFIFQYYEKEERGRGNFPDRFSARQFPNYSSELNVNALLLGDSALYLCASSLVGPLMNTEAFFGQGTRLTVV.

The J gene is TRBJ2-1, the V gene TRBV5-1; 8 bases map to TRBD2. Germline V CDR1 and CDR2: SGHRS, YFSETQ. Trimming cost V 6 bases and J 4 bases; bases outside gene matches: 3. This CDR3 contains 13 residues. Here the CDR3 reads CASKKRGYNEQFF. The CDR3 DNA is TGCGCCAGCAAGAAGCGGGGGTACAATGAGCAGTTCTTC.

CDR3 coding DNA: TGTGCCAGCAGCCCCGCGGTCGGAATGCAAGAGACCCAGTACTTC. Encoded protein: CASSPAVGMQETQYF. This chain links TRBV27 with TRBJ2-5, with unresolved D. V dropped 6 bases and J dropped 2 bases, with 16 bases sitting between them. This CDR3 region has 15 residues. Per germline, CDR1 MNHEY and CDR2 SMNVEV (reference sequence).

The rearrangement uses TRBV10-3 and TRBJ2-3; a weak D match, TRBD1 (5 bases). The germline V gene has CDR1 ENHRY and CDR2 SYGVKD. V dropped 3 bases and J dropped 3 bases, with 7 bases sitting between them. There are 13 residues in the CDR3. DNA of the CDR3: TGTGCCATCAGTGATCAGGGTACAGATACGCAGTATTTT. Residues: CAISDQGTDTQYF.

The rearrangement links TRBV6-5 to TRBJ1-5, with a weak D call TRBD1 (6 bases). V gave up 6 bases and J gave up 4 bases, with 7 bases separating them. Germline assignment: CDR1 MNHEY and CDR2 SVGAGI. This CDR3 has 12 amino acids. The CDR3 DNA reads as TGTGCCAGCAGCAGGGGAAATCAGCCCCAGCATTTT. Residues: CASSRGNQPQHF.

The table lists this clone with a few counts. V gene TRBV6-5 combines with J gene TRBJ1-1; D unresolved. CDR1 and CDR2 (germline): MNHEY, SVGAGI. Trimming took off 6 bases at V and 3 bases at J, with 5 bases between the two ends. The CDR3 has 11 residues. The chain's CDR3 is CASREDTEAFF. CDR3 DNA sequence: TGTGCCAGCAGGGAGGACACTGAAGCTTTCTTT.

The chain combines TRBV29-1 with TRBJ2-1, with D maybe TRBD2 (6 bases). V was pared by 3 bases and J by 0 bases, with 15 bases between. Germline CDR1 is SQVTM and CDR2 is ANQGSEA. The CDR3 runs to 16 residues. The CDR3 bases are TGCAGCGTTGACGGGTTAGCCGGGAGCTCCTACAATGAGCAGTTCTTC. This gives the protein CSVDGLAGSSYNEQFF.

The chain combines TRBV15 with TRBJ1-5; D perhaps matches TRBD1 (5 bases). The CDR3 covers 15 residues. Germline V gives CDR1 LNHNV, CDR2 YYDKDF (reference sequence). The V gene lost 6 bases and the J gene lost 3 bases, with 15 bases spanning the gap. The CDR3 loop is CATRLGRGNNQPQHF. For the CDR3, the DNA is TGTGCCACCAGGCTGGGGCGGGGGAACAATCAGCCCCAGCATTTT.

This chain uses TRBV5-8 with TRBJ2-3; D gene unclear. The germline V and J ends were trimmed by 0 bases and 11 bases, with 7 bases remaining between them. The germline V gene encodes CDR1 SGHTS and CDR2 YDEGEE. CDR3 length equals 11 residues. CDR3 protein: CASSLASQQYF. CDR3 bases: TGTGCCAGCAGCTTGGCGTCACAGCAGTATTTT.

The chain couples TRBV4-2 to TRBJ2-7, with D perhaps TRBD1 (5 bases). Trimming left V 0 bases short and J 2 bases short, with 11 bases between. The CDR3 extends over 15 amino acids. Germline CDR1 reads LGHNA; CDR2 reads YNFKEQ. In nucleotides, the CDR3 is TGTGCCAGCAGCCAAGATAAACAGGCCACCTACGAGCAGTACTTC. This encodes CASSQDKQATYEQYF.

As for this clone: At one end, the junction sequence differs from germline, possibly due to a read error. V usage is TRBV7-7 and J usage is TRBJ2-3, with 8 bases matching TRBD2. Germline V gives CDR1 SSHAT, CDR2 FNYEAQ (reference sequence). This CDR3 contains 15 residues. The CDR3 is CASSLDGGATDTQYF. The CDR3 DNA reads TGTGCTAGCAGCTTAGACGGGGGGGCCACAGATACGCAGTATTTT.

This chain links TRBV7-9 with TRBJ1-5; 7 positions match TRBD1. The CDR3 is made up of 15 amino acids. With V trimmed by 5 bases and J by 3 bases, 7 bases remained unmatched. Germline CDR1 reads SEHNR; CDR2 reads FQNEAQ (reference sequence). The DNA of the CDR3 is TGTGCCAGCAGCGCCGCAAGGGGGCCCAATCAGCCCCAGCATTTT. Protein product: CASSAARGPNQPQHF.

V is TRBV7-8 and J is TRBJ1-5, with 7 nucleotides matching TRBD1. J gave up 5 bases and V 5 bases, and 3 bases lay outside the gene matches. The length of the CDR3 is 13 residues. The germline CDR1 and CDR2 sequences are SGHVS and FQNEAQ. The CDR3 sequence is CASSRDRDQPQHF. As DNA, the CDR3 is TGTGCCAGCAGCCGTGACAGGGATCAGCCCCAGCATTTT.